This is a list of T cell receptor beta chains from one sample in a study of shared clonotypes between healthy human individuals. The assay was immunoSEQ multiplex PCR, and TCRdb's table has in-frame clones only and misses some. The sample records hundreds of thousands of clones, over 65% being singletons. Material: memory CD4+ T cells sorted from blood. The receptors derive from a young woman in good health. Both conserved end residues are trimmed from each CDR3. Where a row states a size, it is once, few, many or the class of an expanded clone; other rows omit it.

size: -
V: TRBV19
J: TRBJ2-7
CDR3: ASSTERAGTYEQY

size: -
V: TRBV5-6
J: TRBJ2-7
CDR3: ASSLVRGSYEQY

size: -
V: TRBV27
J: TRBJ2-2
CDR3: ASRPFQGPGELF

size: once
V: TRBV7-3
J: TRBJ2-1
CDR3: ASSLTASPEGNEQF

size: few
V: TRBV5-1
J: TRBJ2-1
CDR3: ASSFRPGTSGRIYNEQF

size: -
V: TRBV6-5
J: TRBJ1-3
CDR3: ASSLYPQLTGNTIY

size: -
V: TRBV28
J: TRBJ2-1
CDR3: ASIGSGSGYNEQF

size: -
V: TRBV11-2
J: TRBJ2-5
CDR3: ASSLDWTPRGTQY

size: few
V: TRBV7-2
J: TRBJ2-7
CDR3: ASRLGPSAYEQY

size: -
V: TRBV5-1
J: TRBJ2-1
CDR3: ASSLVTSGSNEQF